The following is a TCR beta chain sequence with its context. It has no known antigen specificity. No much larger clone exists at a distance of one base, and base qualities are not known. These data originate in a study of patients and donors after allogeneic stem cell transplantation (dated by TCRdb to 2020 to 2022). Library method: RT-PCR. The listed sequencing device is NextSeq 550. Using fastp at Q25 and MiXCR, TCRdb reprocessed the public reads and kept productive beta chains. When rows share a CDR3 protein, they turn into one entry using the most common DNA and genes. The sample table contains roughly 140,000 distinct CDR3 sequences; only one count was recorded for about a third of them. Together, the top ten hold 50% of the sample. From the cysteine through the phenylalanine, the CDR3 covers 16 amino acids. Only CDR3 DNA remains: 48 bases, in frame from the first base. The CDR1 and CDR2 encoded by the germline V gene (reference sequence) are DFQATT and SNEGSKA. V and J are trimmed by 3 bases and 6 bases, and the gene matches miss 15 bases of the junction.

The chain is encoded by TRBV20-1 joined to TRBJ2-5; the junction holds 8 bases that match TRBD2. This clonotype was obtained from a human donor who was either an allogeneic HSCT recipient or a stem cell or donor lymphocyte infusion donor (not recorded which). It is not recorded whose cells these are; they may come from a transplant donor. The sequenced sample was blood, either unsorted or a sorted T cell fraction (not recorded which). The nucleotide sequence reads as follows: TGCAGTGCTAGTCCCGCTGGCGCTAGCGGGCAGAAGACCCAGTACTTC. Its protein reads: CSASPAGASGQKTQYF.